This TCR beta chain was sequenced in a study of cytomegalovirus exposure and HLA in healthy donors. The CDR3 loop spans 14 amino acids. The V gene lost 5 bases and the J gene lost 1 base, with 6 bases spanning the gap. Germline CDR1 MNHEY, CDR2 SVGAGI. Researchers ran the PCR with 60 Vbeta and 13 Jbeta primers. The data were produced by immunoSEQ multiplex PCR, yet TCRdb's version contains in-frame clones alone and is incomplete. Seen here are 140,000 to 150,000 clones, 75% to 90% observed once, and the top ten hold approximately 4.1%. The receptor was derived from a man aged 40-55 years in good health and CMV-seronegative. The sample was PBMCs. The chain combines TRBV6-5 with TRBJ2-6; D possibly corresponds to TRBD1 (5 bases). CDR3 DNA: TGTGCCAGCAGTAGGGGATCTGGGGCCAACGTCCTGACTTTC. It yields the protein CASSRGSGANVLTF.